This TCR beta chain was captured by sequencing in a study of blood T cells in healthy people across ages. In the study overall: The capture of about one barcoded beta molecule per two T cells was achieved by template switching. Study findings and constraints: In the absence of known donor CMV status, changes in expanded clonotypes were possibly confounded.

This CDR3 contains 12 residues. The V end lost 2 bases, the J end lost 5 bases, and 6 bases lay between the germline ends. Germline CDR1 reads SEHNR; CDR2 reads FQNEAQ (reference sequence). The second PCR ran about 6 to 11 cycles with a sample-barcoded 5' primer and J-beta primers. TCRdb re-called the 5' RACE reads with MiXCR, one entry per CDR3 protein. Of hundreds of thousands of distinct CDR3 sequences in the sample, around 68% are singletons; the top ten hold 25% to 35%. Whenever a sample was processed, at least 6.5 million PBMCs were isolated. The total RNA that was extracted per sample amounted to at least 6 micrograms. This clonotype came up a few times. What it recognizes is unknown.

The TCR sequence derives from a man aged 25-45 years in good health. This chain joins TRBV7-9 and TRBJ2-5, with D unclear. Sequencing was performed on blood. DNA for the CDR3: TGTGCCAGCAGCTTAACCTCCGAGACCCAGTACTTC. It encodes CASSLTSETQYF. Complete variable domain (other parts from reference TRBV7-9 and TRBJ2-5): DTGVSQNPRHKITKRGQNVTFRCDPISEHNRLYWYRQTLGQGPEFLTYFQNEAQLEKSRLLSDRFSAERPKGSFSTLEIQRTEQGDSAMYLCASSLTSETQYFGPGTRLLVL.